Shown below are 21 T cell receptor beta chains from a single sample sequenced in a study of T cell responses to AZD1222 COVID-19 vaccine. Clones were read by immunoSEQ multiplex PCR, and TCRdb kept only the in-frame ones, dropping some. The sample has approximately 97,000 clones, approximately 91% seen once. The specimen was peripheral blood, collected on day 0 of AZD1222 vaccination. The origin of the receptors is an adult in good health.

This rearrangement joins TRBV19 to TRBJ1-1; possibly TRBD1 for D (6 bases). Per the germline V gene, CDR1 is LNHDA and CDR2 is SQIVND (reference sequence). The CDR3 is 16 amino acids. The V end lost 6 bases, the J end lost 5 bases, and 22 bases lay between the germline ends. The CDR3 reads CASRRARLTGRTEAFF. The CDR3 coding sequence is TGTGCCAGTAGAAGGGCGAGATTGACAGGCAGGACTGAAGCTTTCTTT. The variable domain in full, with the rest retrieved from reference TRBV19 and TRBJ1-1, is DGGITQSPKYLFRKEGQNVTLSCEQNLNHDAMYWYRQDPGQGLRLIYYSQIVNDFQKGDIAEGYSVSREKKESFPLTVTSAQKNPTAFYLCASRRARLTGRTEAFFGQGTRLTVV.

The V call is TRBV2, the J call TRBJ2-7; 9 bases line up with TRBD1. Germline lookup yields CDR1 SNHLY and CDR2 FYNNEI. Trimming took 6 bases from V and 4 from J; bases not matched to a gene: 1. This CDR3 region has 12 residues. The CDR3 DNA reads TGTGCCAGCAGGGACAGGGGTTACGAGCAGTACTTC. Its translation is CASRDRGYEQYF.

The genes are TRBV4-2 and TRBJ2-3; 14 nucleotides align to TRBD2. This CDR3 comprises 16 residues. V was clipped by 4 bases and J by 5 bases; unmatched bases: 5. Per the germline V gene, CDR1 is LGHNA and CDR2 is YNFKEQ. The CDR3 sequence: CASSRGTSGRRDTQYF. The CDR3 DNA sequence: TGTGCCAGCAGCCGCGGGACTAGCGGGAGAAGAGATACGCAGTATTTT.

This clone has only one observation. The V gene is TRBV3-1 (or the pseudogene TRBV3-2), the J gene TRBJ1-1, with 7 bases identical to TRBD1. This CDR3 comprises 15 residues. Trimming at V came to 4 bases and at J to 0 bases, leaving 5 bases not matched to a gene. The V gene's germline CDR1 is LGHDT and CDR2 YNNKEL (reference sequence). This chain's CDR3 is CASSPGDRVNTEAFF. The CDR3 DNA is TGTGCCAGCAGCCCCGGCGACAGGGTGAACACTGAAGCTTTCTTT.

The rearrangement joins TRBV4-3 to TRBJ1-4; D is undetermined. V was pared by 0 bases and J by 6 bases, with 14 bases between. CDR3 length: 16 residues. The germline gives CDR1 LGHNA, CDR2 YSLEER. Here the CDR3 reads CASSQDLFAMDEKLFF. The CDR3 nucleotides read TGCGCCAGCAGCCAAGACCTCTTTGCTATGGATGAAAAACTGTTTTTT.

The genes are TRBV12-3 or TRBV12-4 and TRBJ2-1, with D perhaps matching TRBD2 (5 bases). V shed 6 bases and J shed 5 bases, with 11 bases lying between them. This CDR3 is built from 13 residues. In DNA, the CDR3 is TGTGCCAGCAGGATTCTAGCTGACAATGAGCAGTTCTTC. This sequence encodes CASRILADNEQFF.

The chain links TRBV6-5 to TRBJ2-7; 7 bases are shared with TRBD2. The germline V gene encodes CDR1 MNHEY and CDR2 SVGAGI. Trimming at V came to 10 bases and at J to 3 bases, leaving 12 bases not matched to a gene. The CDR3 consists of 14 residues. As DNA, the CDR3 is TGTGCCACCCTGTCAGCGCGGGAGAGCTACGAGCAGTACTTC. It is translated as CATLSARESYEQYF.

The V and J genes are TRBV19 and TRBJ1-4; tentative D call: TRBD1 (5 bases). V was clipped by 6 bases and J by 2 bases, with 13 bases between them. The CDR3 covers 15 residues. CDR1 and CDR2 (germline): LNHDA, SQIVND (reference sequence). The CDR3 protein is CASRTDSGTNEKLFF. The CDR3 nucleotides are TGTGCCAGTAGGACAGACAGCGGCACTAATGAAAAACTGTTTTTT.

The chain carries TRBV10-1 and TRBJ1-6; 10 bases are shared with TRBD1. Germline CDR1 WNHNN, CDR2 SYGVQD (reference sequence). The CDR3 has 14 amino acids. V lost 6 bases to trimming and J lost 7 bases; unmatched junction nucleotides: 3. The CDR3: CASSRDRGNSPLHF. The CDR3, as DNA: TGCGCCAGCAGCCGGGACAGGGGAAATTCACCCCTCCACTTT.

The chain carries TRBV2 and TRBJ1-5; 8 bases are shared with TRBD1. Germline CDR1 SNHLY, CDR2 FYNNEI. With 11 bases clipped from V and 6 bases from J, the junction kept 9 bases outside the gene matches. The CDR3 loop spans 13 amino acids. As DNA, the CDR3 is TGTGCCGGCGCATCAGGGGGCGGTCAGCCCCAGCATTTT. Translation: CAGASGGGQPQHF.

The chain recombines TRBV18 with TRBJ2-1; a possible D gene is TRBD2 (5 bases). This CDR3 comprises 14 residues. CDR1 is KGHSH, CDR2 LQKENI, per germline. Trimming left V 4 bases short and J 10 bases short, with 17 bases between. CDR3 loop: CASSQAATGMEQFF. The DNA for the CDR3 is TGTGCCAGCTCACAGGCCGCGACGGGGATGGAGCAGTTCTTC.

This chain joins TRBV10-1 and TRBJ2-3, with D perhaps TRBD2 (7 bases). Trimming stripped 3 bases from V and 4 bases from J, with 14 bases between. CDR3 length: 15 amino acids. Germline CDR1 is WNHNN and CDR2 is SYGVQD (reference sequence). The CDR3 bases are TGCGCCAGCAGTGATACGGGGGGCGCCGCAGATACGCAGTATTTT. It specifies CASSDTGGAADTQYF.

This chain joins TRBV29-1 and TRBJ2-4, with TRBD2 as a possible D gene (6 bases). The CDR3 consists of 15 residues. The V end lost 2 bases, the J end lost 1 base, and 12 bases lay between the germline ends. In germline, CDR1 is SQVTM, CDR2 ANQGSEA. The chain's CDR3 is CSVEFGGRAKNIQYF. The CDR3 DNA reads TGCAGCGTTGAATTTGGAGGGCGGGCCAAAAACATTCAGTACTTC. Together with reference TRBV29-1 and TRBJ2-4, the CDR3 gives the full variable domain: SAVISQKPSRDICQRGTSLTIQCQVDSQVTMMFWYRQQPGQSLTLIATANQGSEATYESGFVIDKFPISRPNLTFSTLTVSNMSPEDSSIYLCSVEFGGRAKNIQYFGAGTRLSVL.

Here the CDR3 reads CASSRDRAYEQYF. The CDR3 DNA reads as TGTGCCAGCAGCAGGGACAGGGCCTACGAGCAGTACTTC. The chain couples TRBV2 to TRBJ2-7, with 9 bases identical to TRBD1. Trimming at V came to 6 bases and at J to 2 bases, leaving 2 bases not matched to a gene. The CDR3 has 13 amino acids. CDR1 and CDR2 from the germline V gene are SNHLY and FYNNEI.

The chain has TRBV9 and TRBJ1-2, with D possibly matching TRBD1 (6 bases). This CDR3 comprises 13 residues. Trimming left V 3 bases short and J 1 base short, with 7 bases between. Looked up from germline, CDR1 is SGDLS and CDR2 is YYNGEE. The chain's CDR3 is CASSGDINYGYTF. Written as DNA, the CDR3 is TGTGCCAGCAGCGGGGACATTAACTATGGCTACACCTTC.

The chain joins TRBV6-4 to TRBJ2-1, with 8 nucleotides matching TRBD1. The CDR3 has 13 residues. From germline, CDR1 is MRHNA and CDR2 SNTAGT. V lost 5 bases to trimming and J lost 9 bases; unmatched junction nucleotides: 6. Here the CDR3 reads CASSPDRAGEQFF. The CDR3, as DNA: TGTGCCAGCAGTCCGGACAGGGCGGGTGAGCAGTTCTTC.

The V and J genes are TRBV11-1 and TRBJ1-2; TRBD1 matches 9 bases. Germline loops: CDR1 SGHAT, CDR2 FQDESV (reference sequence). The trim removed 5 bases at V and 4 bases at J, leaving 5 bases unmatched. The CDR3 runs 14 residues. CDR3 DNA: TGTGCCAGCAGCCCCACAGGGGGCGCCTATGGCTACACCTTC. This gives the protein CASSPTGGAYGYTF.

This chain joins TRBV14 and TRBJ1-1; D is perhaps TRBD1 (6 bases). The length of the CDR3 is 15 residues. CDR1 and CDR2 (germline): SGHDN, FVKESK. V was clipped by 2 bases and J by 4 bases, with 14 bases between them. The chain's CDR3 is CASSQLPGGLTEAFF. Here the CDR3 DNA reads TGTGCCAGCAGCCAACTTCCTGGGGGCCTCACTGAAGCTTTCTTT.

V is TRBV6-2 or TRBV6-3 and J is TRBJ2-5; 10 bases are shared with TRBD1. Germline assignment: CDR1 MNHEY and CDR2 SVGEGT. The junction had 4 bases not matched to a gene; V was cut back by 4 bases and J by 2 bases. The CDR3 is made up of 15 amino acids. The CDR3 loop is CASSSWTGGQETQYF. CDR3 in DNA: TGTGCCAGCAGTTCCTGGACAGGGGGTCAAGAGACCCAGTACTTC.

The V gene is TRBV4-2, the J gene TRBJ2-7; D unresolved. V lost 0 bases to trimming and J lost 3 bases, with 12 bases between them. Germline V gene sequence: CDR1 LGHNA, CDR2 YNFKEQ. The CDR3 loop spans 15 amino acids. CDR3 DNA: TGTGCCAGCAGCCAAGATCAGGTCGGAATCTACGAGCAGTACTTC. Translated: CASSQDQVGIYEQYF.

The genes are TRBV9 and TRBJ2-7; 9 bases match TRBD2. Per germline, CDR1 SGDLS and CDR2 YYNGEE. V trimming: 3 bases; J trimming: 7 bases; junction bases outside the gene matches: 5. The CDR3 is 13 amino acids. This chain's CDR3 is CASSAGAGGEQYF. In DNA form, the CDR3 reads TGTGCCAGCAGCGCGGGGGCGGGAGGGGAGCAGTACTTC.